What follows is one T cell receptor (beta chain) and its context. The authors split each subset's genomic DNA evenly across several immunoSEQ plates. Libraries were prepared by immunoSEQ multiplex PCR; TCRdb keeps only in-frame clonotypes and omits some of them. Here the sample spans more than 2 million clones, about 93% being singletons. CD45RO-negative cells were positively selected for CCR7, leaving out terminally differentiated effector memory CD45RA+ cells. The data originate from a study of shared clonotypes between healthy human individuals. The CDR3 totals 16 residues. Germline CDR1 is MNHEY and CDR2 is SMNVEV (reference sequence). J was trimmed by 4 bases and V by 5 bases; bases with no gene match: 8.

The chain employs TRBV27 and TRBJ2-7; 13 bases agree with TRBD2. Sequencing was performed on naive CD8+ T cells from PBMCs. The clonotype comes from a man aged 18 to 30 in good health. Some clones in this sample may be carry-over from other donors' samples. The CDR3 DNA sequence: TGTGCCAGCAGTACAACCGGGACTAGCGGGATTTACGAGCAGTACTTC. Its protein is CASSTTGTSGIYEQYF.